This TCR beta chain was recorded in a study of blood T cell repertoires in COVID-19. Background on the study: Sources were T cells, B-cell-depleted T cells, or PBMCs; the material itself was cDNA or gDNA.

Sequenced by immunoSEQ multiplex PCR; TCRdb stores in-frame clones only, minus some. Here the sample spans fewer than 85,000 clones, about 90% being singletons. Trimming removed 9 bases from V and 5 bases from J, with 11 bases in between. This CDR3 contains 13 residues. In germline, CDR1 is SNHLY, CDR2 FYNNEI. The TCR originated in a man aged 45-60 years with active COVID-19. The sample taken for sequencing was peripheral blood. This chain links TRBV2 with TRBJ1-6, with TRBD1 as a possible D gene (5 bases). Written as DNA, the CDR3 is TGTGCCAGGATAATAGGGGATAATTCACCCCTCCACTTT. This sequence encodes CARIIGDNSPLHF. The full variable domain, in which reference TRBV2 and TRBJ1-6 provide the parts outside the CDR3, is EPEVTQTPSHQVTQMGQEVILRCVPISNHLYFYWYRQILGQKVEFLVSFYNNEISEKSEIFDDQFSVERPDGSNFTLKIRSTKLEDSAMYFCARIIGDNSPLHFGNGTRLTVT.